These T cell receptor beta chains were read from a single sample in a study of T cells after yellow fever vaccination. MiXCR was run by TCRdb on the 5' RACE reads, yielding one entry per CDR3 protein. In the table there are 240,000 or so distinct CDR3 sequences, less than 8.5% of which are singletons. Sequences were derived from CD4+ T cells sorted from PBMCs, sampled 15 days after the yellow fever booster vaccination. The origin of the receptors is a man aged 25 to 45 who received the YFV17D yellow fever vaccine. Each CDR3 is given with its conserved first and last residue. A D gene is named only where the DNA matches it firmly. Clone size is stated in some rows and not others, as once, few, many or a class when expanded.

>TRBJ2-7|many|NA|TRBV21-1
TGTGCCAGCACCCAATTGGGACAGGGAGACTCCTACGAGCAGTACTTC
CASTQLGQGDSYEQYF
>TRBJ1-5|few|NA|TRBV28
TGTGCCAGCAGCCTTGAGGGTCAGCCCCAGCATTTT
CASSLEGQPQHF
>TRBJ2-7|NA|TRBD2|TRBV6-2/TRBV6-3
TGTGCCAGCCTCTCGGGGGGAAGCTCCTACGAGCAGTACTTC
CASLSGGSSYEQYF
>TRBJ2-2|many|TRBD2|TRBV20-1
TGCAGTGCTAGATCCCCTAGCGGGGCCACCGGGGAGCTGTTTTTT
CSARSPSGATGELFF
>TRBJ2-3|few|NA|TRBV7-2
TGTGCCAGCAGCTTGGACTATTATCCCACAGATACGCAGTATTTT
CASSLDYYPTDTQYF
>TRBJ2-1|many|TRBD2|TRBV5-1
TGCGCCAGCACCACGGGAGGGGCCTCCTACAATGAGCAGTTCTTC
CASTTGGASYNEQFF
>TRBJ2-2|few|TRBD2|TRBV6-1
TGTGCCAGCAGGCAAACTAGCGGGAGGTCGGGCGGGGAGCTGTTTTTT
CASRQTSGRSGGELFF
>TRBJ2-7|many|NA|TRBV20-1
TGCAGTGCTAGCCCTCCTTCGCCGCGGGCATACGAGCAGTACTTC
CSASPPSPRAYEQYF
>TRBJ2-6|few|NA|TRBV7-2
TGTGCCAGCAGCTTAATAGCGACCGGGTCTAGGGCCAACGTCCTGACTTTC
CASSLIATGSRANVLTF
>TRBJ2-5|NA|TRBD2|TRBV3-1
TGTGCCAGCAGCAGACCGGGACTAGCGCAGACCCAGTACTTC
CASSRPGLAQTQYF
>TRBJ2-4|few|TRBD1|TRBV12-3/TRBV12-4
TGTGCCAGCAGCACCGGGACAGGGGACTGGAGTCTCCAGTACTTC
CASSTGTGDWSLQYF
>TRBJ2-1|NA|NA|TRBV19
TGTGCCAGTAGTAATCGTGGGGGGTATGAGCAGTTCTTC
CASSNRGGYEQFF
>TRBJ2-1|few|NA|TRBV5-6
TGTGCCAGCAGCTTCCAGTGGCAGCGGGTTTCCAATGAGCAGTTCTTC
CASSFQWQRVSNEQFF
>TRBJ1-1|many|NA|TRBV18
TGTGCCAGCTCACTAAAGACAGCCATGAACACTGAAGCTTTCTTT
CASSLKTAMNTEAFF
>TRBJ2-3|few|NA|TRBV5-1
TGCGCCAGCAGCCCCCGGGTGAGAGATACGCAGTATTTT
CASSPRVRDTQYF
>TRBJ2-7|NA|TRBD1|TRBV5-5
TGTGCCAGCAGCTCCCGGGGACAGGGGGATCACGAGCAGTACTTC
CASSSRGQGDHEQYF
>TRBJ2-2|many|TRBD2|TRBV9
TGTGCCAGCAGCCCCAGCTCTAGCGGAACCACCGGGGAGCTGTTTTTT
CASSPSSSGTTGELFF
>TRBJ2-1|many|TRBD2|TRBV5-1
TGCGCCAGCAGTAATCTAGCGGGAGACACCTACAATGAGCAGTTCTTC
CASSNLAGDTYNEQFF
>TRBJ2-1|many|NA|TRBV6-1
TGTGCCAGCAGAAAAATCAGGGGCTTCGATGAGCAGTTCTTC
CASRKIRGFDEQFF
>TRBJ2-3|many|NA|TRBV6-5
TGTGCCAGCAGTATACCGGCGGAAGGTTCGCAGTATTTT
CASSIPAEGSQYF
>TRBJ2-1|many|NA|TRBV7-2
TGTGCCAGCAGCTTATTGGGTCCCAGCTCCTACAATGAGCAGTTCTTC
CASSLLGPSSYNEQFF
>TRBJ2-7|NA|NA|TRBV29-1
TGCAGCGTTGAGGGTGGGACAAATCGTTACGAGCAGTACTTC
CSVEGGTNRYEQYF
>TRBJ2-3|few|NA|TRBV7-8
TGTGCCAGCAGCTCCCACAGGGTTTTTGATACGCAGTATTTT
CASSSHRVFDTQYF
>TRBJ2-2|few|NA|TRBV2
TGTGCCAGCAGTGCAAGGGGGCGGGAGGACACCGGGGAGCTGTTTTTT
CASSARGREDTGELFF
>TRBJ2-1|NA|TRBD2|TRBV2
TGTGCCAGCAGGGAGACTAGCTGGGGCTACAATGAGCAGTTCTTC
CASRETSWGYNEQFF
>TRBJ2-1|NA|NA|TRBV6-2/TRBV6-3
TGTGCCAGCAGCCTACTAGGGGGAGACGCATATGAGCAGTTCTTC
CASSLLGGDAYEQFF
>TRBJ2-7|NA|TRBD1|TRBV7-9
TGTGCCAGCAGCTCCCCGACAGGGCAAGGGTACGAGCAGTACTTC
CASSSPTGQGYEQYF